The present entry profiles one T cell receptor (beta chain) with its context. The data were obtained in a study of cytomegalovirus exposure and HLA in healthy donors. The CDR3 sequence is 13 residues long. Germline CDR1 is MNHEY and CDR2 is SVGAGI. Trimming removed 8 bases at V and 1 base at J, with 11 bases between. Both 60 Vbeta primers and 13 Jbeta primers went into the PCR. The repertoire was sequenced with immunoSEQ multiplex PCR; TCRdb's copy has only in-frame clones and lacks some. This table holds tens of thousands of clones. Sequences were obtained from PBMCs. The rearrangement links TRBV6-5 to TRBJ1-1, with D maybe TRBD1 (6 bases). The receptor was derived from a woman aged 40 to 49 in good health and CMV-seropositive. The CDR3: CASQQGRNTEAFF. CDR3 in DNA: TGTGCCAGCCAGCAGGGGAGGAACACTGAAGCTTTCTTT.